The table lists the clone carrying this T cell receptor (beta chain) with a count of one. Its matching antigen is unknown. These data come from a study of T cell responses to AZD1222 COVID-19 vaccine. Study-wide findings and caveats: Baseline serostatus was positive in only six AZD1222 recipients. Donors in the cohort were predominantly white British and more often female, and clonal diversity was possibly underestimated. Unmutated variant regions are reportedly the target of nearly half of TCRs that are spike-specific.

Assay: immunoSEQ multiplex PCR; the TCRdb copy retains only in-frame clones and omits some. In the table there are 250,000 or so clones, approximately 93% of which are singletons. Specimen: peripheral blood, collected on day 0 of AZD1222 vaccination. This clonotype was obtained from an adult in good health.

CDR3 residues: CASSRDHYEQYF. Here the CDR3 DNA reads TGTGCCAGCAGCCGTGACCACTACGAGCAGTACTTC. The chain uses TRBV5-4 and TRBJ2-7; D gene uncertain. In germline, CDR1 is SGHNT, CDR2 YYREEE (reference sequence). Between the trimmed V and J ends, which lost 4 bases and 3 bases, there was a span of 8 bases. CDR3 length equals 12 residues.